This section outlines one TCR beta chain sequence together with its context. The antigen is unknown. Of the isolated RNA, all was reverse transcribed, and so the sequenced material was expressed TCRB transcripts. Naive, central memory and regulatory T cell samples averaged about 3.57 million immunoSEQ reads each. The protocol was immunoSEQ multiplex PCR, while the TCRdb copy is restricted to in-frame clones and leaves out a portion. The repertoire holds roughly 260,000 clones, with under 13% as singletons. Sorting of CD4+ naive, central memory, regulatory and stem cell-like memory cells was performed via CD45RO/CCR7/CD25/CD127/CD95/CD27. Populations isolated by sorting all had purity greater than 95%. The sample originates from a study of beta chain features in type 1 diabetes. Regarding the study as a whole: TCRB repertoires of naive, central memory and Treg cells appeared more similar among patients than among healthy donors. Type 1 diabetes patients showed a moderate but significant shortening of TCRB CDR3s in all four CD4+ subsets.

Germline CDR1 is LGHNA and CDR2 is YSLEER. The CDR3 covers 15 residues. The V segment lost 8 bases and the J segment 0 bases; nucleotides outside the gene matches: 7. This TCR was sampled from a man aged 30 to 45 with type 1 diabetes. The V call is TRBV4-3, the J call TRBJ1-5; 7 bases map to TRBD1. The specimen sequenced was naive CD4+ T cells from blood. In DNA, the CDR3 is TGCGCCAGCCCAAAAAGGGGGCTTAGCAATCAGCCCCAGCATTTT. Translated: CASPKRGLSNQPQHF.